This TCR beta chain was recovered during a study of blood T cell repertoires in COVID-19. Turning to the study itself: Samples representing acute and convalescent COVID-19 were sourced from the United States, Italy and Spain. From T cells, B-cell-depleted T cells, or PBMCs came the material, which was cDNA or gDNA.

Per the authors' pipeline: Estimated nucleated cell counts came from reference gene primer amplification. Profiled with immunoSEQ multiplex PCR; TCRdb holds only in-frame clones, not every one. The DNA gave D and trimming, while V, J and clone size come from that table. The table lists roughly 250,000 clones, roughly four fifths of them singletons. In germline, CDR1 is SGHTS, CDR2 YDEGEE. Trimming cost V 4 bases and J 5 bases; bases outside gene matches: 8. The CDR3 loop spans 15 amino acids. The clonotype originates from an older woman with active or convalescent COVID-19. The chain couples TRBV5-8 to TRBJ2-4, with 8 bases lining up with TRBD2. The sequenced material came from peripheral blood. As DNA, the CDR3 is TGTGCCAGCAGCCAACGGGGGGGGTGGCAAAACATTCAGTACTTC. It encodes CASSQRGGWQNIQYF.